Sequencing of this T cell receptor (beta chain) was carried out in a study of T-cell memory formation after mild COVID-19. Broader study findings: CD4+ contracting clones were found mainly in CM and EM, and CD8+ ones in EMRA.

This clonotype was detected only a few times. The antigen is not known. Researchers used 5'RACE with constant-segment primers to make TCR alpha and TCR beta cDNA libraries that carry sample barcodes and UMIs. TCRdb recomputed calls from the 5' RACE reads with MiXCR, one row per CDR3 protein. The repertoire has around 320,000 distinct CDR3 sequences, 25% to 30% of them found once; the top ten carry 13%. The germline V gene has CDR1 KGHDR and CDR2 SFDVKD. V was pared by 4 bases and J by 3 bases, with 9 bases of the junction left unmatched. The CDR3 consists of 16 residues. Sequences were obtained from PBMCs or a T cell subset sorted from them (not recorded which). The receptor was derived from an adult woman who had mild COVID-19 (a few samples of this study predate the infection). Cell type and time point are not known. The V gene is TRBV24-1, the J gene TRBJ2-7; 9 bases are a match to TRBD1. The CDR3 nucleotides read TGTGCCACCAGTGAGGGGACAGGGACAGGGAACTACGAGCAGTACTTC. This translates into CATSEGTGTGNYEQYF.